This T cell receptor beta chain was profiled in a study of human T cells and chemical hapten exposure. About the research overall: Variation in per-sample TCR yields came mainly from small pooled library volume differences. General study points: Expanded TCR sets contained significantly more large CDR3 similarity clusters than controls.

TCRdb itself ran the RACE reads through MiXCR, one entry per CDR3 protein. The table includes around 120,000 distinct CDR3 sequences, 13% detected once. With regard to this clonotype: What it binds is unknown.

Germline V CDR1 and CDR2: SGHTA, FQGNSA. Trimming at V came to 6 bases and at J to 4 bases, leaving 4 bases not matched to a gene. The CDR3 consists of 13 residues. As for time point: pre-sensitization, week 0. Sample treatment: therapeutic diphenylcyclopropenone sensitization with weekly scalp DPC. The receptor was derived from a woman under 30 with alopecia areata. Some clones in this sample may be carry-over from other donors' samples. The chain combines TRBV7-2 with TRBJ2-5; 8 bases align to TRBD1. The sample here was whole blood, taken in connection with sensitization to the hapten diphenylcyclopropenone (DPC). CDR3 in amino acids: CASRRTGRETQYF. The CDR3 nucleotides are TGTGCCAGCAGGCGGACAGGGCGAGAGACCCAGTACTTC.